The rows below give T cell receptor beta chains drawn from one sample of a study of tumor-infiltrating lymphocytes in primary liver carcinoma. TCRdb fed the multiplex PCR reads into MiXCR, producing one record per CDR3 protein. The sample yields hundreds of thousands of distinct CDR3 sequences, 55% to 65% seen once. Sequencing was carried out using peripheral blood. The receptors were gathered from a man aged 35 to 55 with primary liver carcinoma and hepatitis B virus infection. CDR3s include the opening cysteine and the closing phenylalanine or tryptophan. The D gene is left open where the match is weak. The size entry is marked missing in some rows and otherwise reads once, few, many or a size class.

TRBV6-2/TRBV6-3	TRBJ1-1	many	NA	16	TGTGCCAGCAGTTACGGACAGATCTTTTTTGGAATCGAAGCTTTCTTT	CASSYGQIFFGIEAFF
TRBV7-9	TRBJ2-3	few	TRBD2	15	TGTGCCAGCAGCCAGCGACTAGCGGGAGTGGATACGCAGTATTTT	CASSQRLAGVDTQYF
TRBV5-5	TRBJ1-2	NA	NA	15	TGTGCCAGCAGCTTGACCCCCGACAGAAACTATGGCTACACCTTC	CASSLTPDRNYGYTF
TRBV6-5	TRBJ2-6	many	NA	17	TGTGCCAGCAGTTTAGACAGTCCTCTCTCTGGGGCCAACGTCCTGACTTTC	CASSLDSPLSGANVLTF
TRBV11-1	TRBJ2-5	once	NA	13	TGTGCCTGCAGCCGCACACCCTCCGAGACCCAGTACTTC	CACSRTPSETQYF
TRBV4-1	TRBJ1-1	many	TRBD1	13	TGCGCCAGCAGTCCCAGGGGGATTGGTGAAGCTTTCTTT	CASSPRGIGEAFF
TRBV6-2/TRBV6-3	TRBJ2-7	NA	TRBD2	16	TGTGCCAGCAGTTACTTGTCTAGCGGGAGGAGATATGAGCAGTACTTC	CASSYLSSGRRYEQYF
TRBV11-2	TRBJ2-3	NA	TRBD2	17	TGTGCCCGCTGTCGAGCCGGGGGGAGGGCCAGCGCAGATACGCAGTATTTT	CARCRAGGRASADTQYF
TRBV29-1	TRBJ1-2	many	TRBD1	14	TGCAGCGTTGATCGACAGGGGGGATCCTATGGCTACACCTTC	CSVDRQGGSYGYTF
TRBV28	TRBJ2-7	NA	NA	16	TGTGCCAGCGGGATCCTGGGCGAGGCTAGCTCCTACGAGCAGTACTTC	CASGILGEASSYEQYF